A selection of T cell receptor beta chains follows, all from one sample in a study of T cells in Graves' hyperthyroidism and ophthalmopathy. MiXCR, run by TCRdb on the multiplex PCR reads, gives a single entry per CDR3 protein. The sample contains around 290,000 distinct CDR3 sequences, 13% of which appear only once. The sample comprised blood. The origin of the receptors is a woman aged 30 to 39 with Graves' hyperthyroidism that later progressed to Graves' ophthalmopathy. CDR3s include the opening cysteine and the closing phenylalanine or tryptophan. Fields, in order: D gene, J gene, V gene, clone size, CDR3 DNA, CDR3 protein. The D gene is left open where the match is weak. Clone size is not always given. Where it is, it says once, few, many or a class for expanded clones.

. TRBJ2-1 TRBV24-1 many TGTGCCACCAGTGAGTTAGACTACAATGAGCAGTTCTTC CATSELDYNEQFF
. TRBJ1-4 TRBV5-5 many TGTGCCAGCAGCCTCTTCAGCCAGGAAAAACTGTTTTTT CASSLFSQEKLFF
TRBD2 TRBJ2-3 TRBV7-8 . TGTGCCAGCAGCCCCGAGGTGTGGGGGGGGAGCACAGATACGCGGTATTTT CASSPEVWGGSTDTRYF
. TRBJ2-1 TRBV4-1 many TGCGCCAGCAGCCAAGTCGCCGGAAACTACAATGAGCAGTTCTTC CASSQVAGNYNEQFF
TRBD2 TRBJ2-5 TRBV12-3/TRBV12-4 . TGTGCCAGCAGTTTTGGGACTAGCACAAGAGGGGGGGAGACCCAGTACTTC CASSFGTSTRGGETQYF
. TRBJ1-2 TRBV12-3/TRBV12-4 many TGTGCCAGCAGTTTTGGGTCAGGATACTATGGCTACACCTTC CASSFGSGYYGYTF
TRBD1 TRBJ2-1 TRBV20-1 many TGCAGTGCTAGCCCGGGGACAGGAGACGGCTACAATGAGCAGTTCTTC CSASPGTGDGYNEQFF
TRBD1 TRBJ2-1 TRBV7-9 many TGTGCCAGCAGCGATCAGACAGGGTTCAGGGAGCAGTTCTTC CASSDQTGFREQFF
. TRBJ2-7 TRBV4-2 . TGTGCCAGCAGCCAAGAAGCGCGTAAAGGCTACGAGCAGTACTTC CASSQEARKGYEQYF
TRBD1 TRBJ2-5 TRBV28 many TGTGCCAGCAGTACCTCGACAGGGCGGGAGACCCAGTACTTC CASSTSTGRETQYF
TRBD2 TRBJ2-3 TRBV5-1 many TGCGCCAGCAGCTTGGATGCGGGAGGGTCCCTCGCAGATACGCAGTATTTT CASSLDAGGSLADTQYF
TRBD1 TRBJ2-1 TRBV29-1 many TGCAGCGGGCGGACAGGGGAGGGCAATGAGCAGTTCTTC CSGRTGEGNEQFF
TRBD2 TRBJ2-1 TRBV12-3/TRBV12-4 many TGTGCCAGCAGCTGGGACTACGGCGTGTACAATGAGCAGTTCTTC CASSWDYGVYNEQFF
. TRBJ2-5 TRBV28 many TGTGCCAGCGACCGGGGATCGGGGGGCTTTTCTCAGACCCAGTACTTC CASDRGSGGFSQTQYF
TRBD1 TRBJ1-1 TRBV13 many TGTGCCAGCAGCTTAGATGAGACAGGGGGTAATTGGGACACTGAAGCTTTCTTT CASSLDETGGNWDTEAFF
. TRBJ2-5 TRBV27 many TGTGCCAGCAGGGGAGGGGGACAAGAGACCCAGTACTTC CASRGGGQETQYF
. TRBJ1-5 TRBV30 many TGTGCCTGGAGTGACCCCCCAGGCGGCAATCAGCCCCAGCATTTT CAWSDPPGGNQPQHF
TRBD1 TRBJ2-3 TRBV6-1 many TGTGCCAGTATCCGGGACAGGGTGGACACGCAGTATTTT CASIRDRVDTQYF
TRBD1 TRBJ1-4 TRBV5-5 many TGTGCCAGCAGCTTGTGGGACAGGGGGCGCGGTGAAAAACTGTTTTTT CASSLWDRGRGEKLFF
. TRBJ1-2 TRBV6-2/TRBV6-3 many TGTGCCAGCAGGGGAGAGGAGGGCTCGTACTATGGCTACACCTTC CASRGEEGSYYGYTF
TRBD2 TRBJ2-2 TRBV28 many TGTGCCAGCAGTTTGACGCGGGAGTACACCGGGGAGCTGTTTTTT CASSLTREYTGELFF
TRBD2 TRBJ2-2 TRBV5-6 . TGTGCCAGCAGCTTGGCCGAGCTAGCGGGAGGTCCGAACACCGGGGAGCTGTTTTTT CASSLAELAGGPNTGELFF
. TRBJ2-1 TRBV29-1 many TGCAGCGGAGAGGGTTCTGGAGAGCAGTTCTTC CSGEGSGEQFF
TRBD1 TRBJ2-1 TRBV11-1 . TGTGCCAGCAGCTATTTCGAGGGACAGCTCCAGGAGCAGTTCTTC CASSYFEGQLQEQFF
. TRBJ2-6 TRBV2 many TGTGCCAGCAGGGAGGTACCCGGGGCCAACGTCCTGACTTTC CASREVPGANVLTF
. TRBJ1-5 TRBV7-2 many TGTGCCAGCAGCTTAGGAGTTGGGGAGAGCAATCAGCCCCAGCATTTT CASSLGVGESNQPQHF
TRBD2 TRBJ2-2 TRBV7-6 few TGTGCCAGCAGCTTAGCGAGGCTAGCGGAGGCCCCATTTAGGAACACCGGGGAGCTGTTTTTT CASSLARLAEAPFRNTGELFF
TRBD1 TRBJ2-5 TRBV2 many TGTGCCAGCATCGGGACAGGGAGGGCAGAGACCCAGTACTTC CASIGTGRAETQYF
TRBD2 TRBJ2-5 TRBV9 . TGTGCCAGCAGCGTAGATCTAGCGGGGGGGGAGACCCAGTACTTC CASSVDLAGGETQYF
TRBD2 TRBJ2-3 TRBV5-6 many TGTGCCAGCAGCCTCGGACTAGCGGGAGTGGCAGATACGCAGTATTTT CASSLGLAGVADTQYF
. TRBJ2-3 TRBV20-1 many TGCAGTGCTAGAGTGGGAGGGGGCGGCACAGATACGCAGTATTTT CSARVGGGGTDTQYF
. TRBJ2-7 TRBV14 . TGTGCCAGCAGCCCGATTATCCTCACCGGGACTGAATCCTACGAGCAGTACTTC CASSPIILTGTESYEQYF
TRBD2 TRBJ2-3 TRBV20-1 many TGCAGTGCTAGCCATACTAGCGGGGTCACAGATACGCAGTATTTT CSASHTSGVTDTQYF
. TRBJ1-6 TRBV28 many TGTGCCAGCCAGCGAGGCGGTTCACCCCTCCACTTT CASQRGGSPLHF
TRBD2 TRBJ2-3 TRBV6-2/TRBV6-3 . TGTGCCAGCAGATTAGGGCCGTTGGCGGGAGTGGTAGATACGCAGTATTTT CASRLGPLAGVVDTQYF
TRBD2 TRBJ2-7 TRBV7-9 . TGTGCCAGCAGCTTACTTGATAGCGGGGGGTCCTACGAGCAGTACTTC CASSLLDSGGSYEQYF
TRBD2 TRBJ2-2 TRBV11-2 many TGTGCCAGCGGCCTAGCGGGACTGACTAACACCGGGGAGCTGTTTTTT CASGLAGLTNTGELFF
. TRBJ1-3 TRBV6-1 few TGTGCCAGCAGTTCCACAGACAGTCCCGGAAACACCATATATTTT CASSSTDSPGNTIYF
. TRBJ1-1 TRBV2 many TGTGCCAGCAGCGTACAGGGAGGGAGCACTGAAGCTTTCTTT CASSVQGGSTEAFF
. TRBJ2-7 TRBV20-1 many TGCAGTGCTCAGAACGGACAGACCGAATCCTACGAGCAGTACTTC CSAQNGQTESYEQYF
TRBD1 TRBJ1-2 TRBV6-2/TRBV6-3 many TGTGCCAGCAGTTACTCGGACAGGAACTATGGCTACACCTTC CASSYSDRNYGYTF
. TRBJ1-6 TRBV30 many TGTGCCTGGAGTGTACATCATCCATCTCAATCGAATTCACCCCTCCACTTT CAWSVHHPSQSNSPLHF
TRBD2 TRBJ2-1 TRBV7-9 many TGTGCCAGCAGCCAAAAGGCAATAGCGGGTGAGCAGTTCTTC CASSQKAIAGEQFF
TRBD1 TRBJ2-5 TRBV7-9 many TGTGCCAGCAGCGAAGGGACAGGGATAGTAGAGACCCAGTACTTC CASSEGTGIVETQYF
. TRBJ2-2 TRBV11-2 many TGTGCCAGCAGCACCGGATCCGGGGAGCTGTTTTTT CASSTGSGELFF